This TCR beta chain was sequenced during a study of shared clonotypes between healthy human individuals. The wider study: Per-donor plates numbered three CD4 naive, three CD4 memory, two CD8 naive and one CD8 memory.

The protocol was immunoSEQ multiplex PCR, while the TCRdb copy is restricted to in-frame clones and leaves out a portion. The table has roughly 720,000 clones, about 90% seen once. Study conclusions and caveats: Among non-shared clonotypes, generation probabilities were lower than among those shared by all four donors.

About this clone: What it binds is not known.

The sequenced material came from memory CD8+ T cells from PBMCs. Subset: CD45RO+ cells pooled with CCR7-negative TemRA cells. This clonotype originated in a man younger than 35 in good health. Some clones in this sample may be carry-over from other donors' samples.

CDR3 region: CASRTGTSGRSGTQYF. As DNA, the CDR3 is TGTGCCAGCAGAACCGGGACTAGCGGGAGAAGTGGGACCCAGTACTTC. The chain is built from TRBV7-9 and TRBJ2-5; TRBD2 matches at 14 bases. Germline V CDR1 and CDR2: SEHNR, FQNEAQ (reference sequence). The CDR3 spans 16 residues. V lost 6 bases, J lost 7 bases, and 10 bases stayed unmatched. Based on the CDR3 plus reference TRBV7-9 and TRBJ2-5, the full variable domain is DTGVSQNPRHKITKRGQNVTFRCDPISEHNRLYWYRQTLGQGPEFLTYFQNEAQLEKSRLLSDRFSAERPKGSFSTLEIQRTEQGDSAMYLCASRTGTSGRSGTQYFGPGTRLLVL.